The rows below give T cell receptor beta chains drawn from one sample of a study of T cell changes during pregnancy in multiple sclerosis. The table came from immunoSEQ multiplex PCR; TCRdb's copy has only in-frame clones and leaves some out. The sample lists around 68,000 clones; 91% were seen once. The sequenced sample was peripheral blood, obtained after pregnancy. These receptors were obtained from a female donor in good health, enrolled as a control in a pregnancy study. Both conserved end residues are part of each CDR3. The order of the fields is CDR3 length, V gene, J gene, D gene, clone size, CDR3 protein, CDR3 DNA. A D gene is named only where the DNA matches it firmly. Size is stated for part of the rows, as once, few or many counts, or as a class when the clone is expanded.

>19|TRBV6-4|TRBJ2-4|.|.
CASSRQIHIGAWAKNIQYF
TGTGCCAGCAGTCGACAGATCCACATAGGGGCGTGGGCCAAAAACATTCAGTACTTC
>14|TRBV7-2|TRBJ1-3|.|.
CASSSGPTGNTIYF
TGTGCCAGCAGCTCAGGGCCGACTGGAAACACCATATATTTT
>14|TRBV9|TRBJ2-3|.|.
CASSVDPGGDTQYF
TGTGCCAGCAGCGTAGACCCCGGGGGAGATACGCAGTATTTT
>15|TRBV4-1|TRBJ2-2|TRBD1|.
CASSDLTGGSGELFF
TGCGCCAGCAGCGATTTGACAGGGGGCTCCGGGGAGCTGTTTTTT
>13|TRBV19|TRBJ2-3|.|once
CASRTQSTDTQYF
TGTGCCAGTAGAACACAGAGCACAGATACGCAGTATTTT
>14|TRBV7-2|TRBJ2-5|.|.
CASSLARGEETQYF
TGTGCCAGCAGCTTAGCCAGGGGTGAAGAGACCCAGTACTTC
>16|TRBV11-2|TRBJ2-2|TRBD1|.
CASSLLETGGTGELFF
TGTGCCAGCAGCTTACTAGAGACAGGGGGCACCGGGGAGCTGTTTTTT
>16|TRBV27|TRBJ2-7|TRBD2|.
CASTDLGLAGVGEQYF
TGTGCCAGCACCGACCTAGGACTAGCGGGGGTCGGGGAGCAGTACTTC
>15|TRBV11-2|TRBJ1-2|TRBD1|.
CASSLGGQGNYGYTF
TGTGCCAGCAGCTTAGGGGGACAGGGGAACTATGGCTACACCTTC
>15|TRBV7-9|TRBJ1-3|TRBD1|.
CASSGDRDPANTIYF
TGTGCCAGCAGCGGAGACAGGGATCCGGCAAACACCATATATTTT
>17|TRBV5-6|TRBJ2-7|TRBD1|.
CASSLNEVYRGSGEQYF
TGTGCCAGCAGCTTGAACGAGGTTTACAGGGGAAGCGGCGAGCAGTACTTC
>15|TRBV5-4|TRBJ1-2|TRBD1|.
CASSSTGGAAYGYTF
TGTGCCAGCAGCTCTACAGGGGGCGCGGCCTATGGCTACACCTTC
>15|TRBV7-9|TRBJ1-2|TRBD1|.
CASSLGTGANYGYTF
TGTGCCAGCAGCCTAGGGACAGGGGCTAACTATGGCTACACCTTC
>16|TRBV30|TRBJ1-5|.|.
CAWSVVGAGAGQPQHF
TGTGCCTGGAGTGTAGTGGGGGCTGGTGCTGGTCAGCCCCAGCATTTT
>13|TRBV5-1|TRBJ2-3|.|.
CASSSVSTDTQYF
TGCGCCAGCAGCTCGGTCAGCACAGATACGCAGTATTTT
>12|TRBV29-1|TRBJ2-7|TRBD2|.
CSVEVGRAEQYF
TGCAGCGTTGAGGTGGGGAGGGCCGAGCAGTACTTC